The source of this TCR beta chain is a study of shared clonotypes between healthy human individuals. Overall study context: Donors consisted of a couple of women and a few men between 18 and 49.

This clone has only one observation. Each sample came from a Caucasian adult donor living in Nashville, Tennessee. Genomic DNA came from about 92 million PBMCs in unsorted samples. Researchers divided each subset's genomic DNA evenly across several immunoSEQ plates. The protocol was immunoSEQ multiplex PCR, while the TCRdb copy is restricted to in-frame clones and leaves out a portion. This table holds about half a million clones, approximately 80% found once. Trimming stripped 4 bases from V and 6 bases from J, with 18 bases between. The CDR3 contains 16 residues. Germline-derived CDR1 and CDR2 are SNHLY and FYNNEI.

The chain carries TRBV2 and TRBJ2-2; D might be TRBD2 (6 bases). This receptor was identified in a woman in her forties in good health. Some clones in this sample may be carry-over from other donors' samples. Sequences were obtained from PBMCs. The CDR3: CASSGAGGFSSGELFF. In DNA form, the CDR3 reads TGTGCCAGCAGTGGAGCGGGTGGGTTCTCGTCCGGGGAGCTGTTTTTT.